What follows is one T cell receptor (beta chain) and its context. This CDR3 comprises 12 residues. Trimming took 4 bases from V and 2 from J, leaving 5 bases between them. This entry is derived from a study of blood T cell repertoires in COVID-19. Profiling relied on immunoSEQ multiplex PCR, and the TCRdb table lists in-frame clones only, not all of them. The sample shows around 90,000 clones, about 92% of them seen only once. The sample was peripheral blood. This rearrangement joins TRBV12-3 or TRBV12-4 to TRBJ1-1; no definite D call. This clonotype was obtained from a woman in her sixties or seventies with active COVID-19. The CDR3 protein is CASSSVNTEAFF. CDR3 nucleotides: TGTGCCAGCAGTTCAGTTAACACTGAAGCTTTCTTT.